This passage covers 23 T cell receptor beta chains from one sample sequenced in a study of T-cell memory formation after mild COVID-19. One entry per CDR3 protein, called by TCRdb with MiXCR from the 5' RACE reads. Of more than 75,000 distinct CDR3 sequences in the sample, more than 20% were seen once. Source material: PBMCs or a T cell subset sorted from them (not recorded which). These receptors all come from a man younger than 35 who had mild COVID-19 (a few samples of this study predate the infection). Cell type and time point are not known.

Only a few counts were recorded for this clonotype. This rearrangement joins TRBV12-3 or TRBV12-4 to TRBJ2-3, with TRBD2 matching over 10 bases. The CDR3 is made up of 14 amino acids. The V and J ends lost 8 bases and 5 bases, in that order; junction bases with no gene match: 7. The CDR3 protein is CASASGGGEDTQYF. DNA of the CDR3: TGTGCCAGCGCCAGCGGGGGGGGAGAAGATACGCAGTATTTT.

This clonotype was seen a handful of times. This chain joins TRBV27 and TRBJ2-1; TRBD1 aligns across 7 bases. Germline lookup yields CDR1 MNHEY and CDR2 SMNVEV (reference sequence). This CDR3 is built from 15 residues. Trimming removed 4 bases from V and 6 bases from J; junction bases left unmatched: 9. The CDR3 DNA reads TGTGCCAGCAGTTACGGGACAGCCGCCACCAATGAGCAGTTCTTC. Translating gives CASSYGTAATNEQFF.

This chain joins TRBV7-3 and TRBJ1-1; no firm D call. The CDR3 has 13 residues. V dropped 3 bases and J dropped 1 base, with 6 bases sitting between them. Germline CDR1 is SGHTA and CDR2 is FQGTGA. In DNA form, the CDR3 reads TGTGCCAGCAGCTTGGATACGAACACTGAAGCTTTCTTT. It encodes CASSLDTNTEAFF.

This clonotype was observed a handful of times. The chain is built from TRBV6-2 or TRBV6-3 and TRBJ2-7; 7 bases are a match to TRBD1. With 6 bases clipped from V and 2 bases from J, the junction kept 4 bases outside the gene matches. There are 13 residues in the CDR3. Germline CDR1 and CDR2: MNHEY and SVGEGT. DNA of the CDR3: TGTGCCAGCAGCCCCGGGACAGCCTACGAGCAGTACGTC. Its protein product is CASSPGTAYEQYV.

The chain couples TRBV9 to TRBJ2-1, with 8 nucleotides matching TRBD2. With V trimmed by 0 bases and J by 5 bases, 10 bases remained unmatched. There are 17 residues in the CDR3. The germline V gene has CDR1 SGDLS and CDR2 YYNGEE. The CDR3 loop reads CASSVGGRGGSHNEQFF. CDR3 nucleotides: TGTGCCAGCAGCGTAGGGGGTCGGGGGGGTTCCCACAATGAGCAGTTCTTC.

The gene calls are TRBV7-8 and TRBJ2-3, with 8 bases that match TRBD1. The CDR3 sequence is 14 residues long. The germline V gene has CDR1 SGHVS and CDR2 FQNEAQ. Trimming took 2 bases from V and 4 from J; bases not matched to a gene: 2. The CDR3 nucleotides are TGTGCCAGCAGCTTATCAGGGGGCGCAGATACGCAGTATTTT. It is translated as CASSLSGGADTQYF.

The chain recombines TRBV6-5 with TRBJ1-1; no reliable D call. Trimming shortened V by 6 bases and J by 3 bases, and 14 bases separated the two germline ends. CDR1 and CDR2 (germline): MNHEY, SVGAGI. The CDR3 length is 14 residues. The chain's CDR3 is CASRTGPWDTEAFF. The CDR3 DNA reads TGTGCCAGCAGGACCGGGCCGTGGGACACTGAAGCTTTCTTT.

The CDR3 bases are TGTGCCATCAGCACCCGACTAGCCGGCGTCTACGAGCAGTACTTC. It specifies CAISTRLAGVYEQYF. The rearrangement links TRBV10-3 to TRBJ2-7; 7 nucleotides line up with TRBD2. J was trimmed by 3 bases and V by 6 bases; bases with no gene match: 11. Germline lookup yields CDR1 ENHRY and CDR2 SYGVKD. CDR3 size: 15 residues.

CDR3 sequence: CASRSGQSRDTEAFF. For the CDR3, the DNA is TGCGCCAGCAGGTCGGGACAGTCCCGGGACACTGAAGCTTTCTTT. J is TRBJ1-1 and V is TRBV5-1; TRBD1 matches at 7 bases. V lost 5 bases, J lost 3 bases, and 10 bases stayed unmatched. CDR3 length: 15 amino acids. CDR1 SGHRS and CDR2 YFSETQ come from the germline V gene.

A few counts support this clonotype. The rearrangement joins TRBV6-5 to TRBJ2-5, with 12 bases fitting TRBD2. With 6 bases clipped from V and 4 bases from J, the junction kept 6 bases outside the gene matches. CDR1 is MNHEY and CDR2 is SVGAGI in the germline V gene. This CDR3 comprises 15 residues. CDR3 sequence reads: CASSPSGGAGETQYF. CDR3 bases: TGTGCCAGCAGCCCTAGCGGGGGGGCAGGAGAGACCCAGTACTTC.

This clonotype occurred a few times. The chain has TRBV3-1 and TRBJ1-6, with TRBD1 matching over 7 bases. Germline CDR1 is LGHDT and CDR2 is YNNKEL (reference sequence). CDR3 size: 15 residues. V was pared by 3 bases and J by 6 bases, with 5 bases of the junction left unmatched. CDR3 region: CASSHTGDGNSPLHF. The CDR3 DNA follows: TGTGCCAGCAGCCATACAGGGGATGGTAATTCACCCCTCCACTTT.

The CDR3 DNA follows: TGTGCCAGCAGTCCCTCCAGGCTGAGCTCCTACGAGCAGTACGTC. It encodes CASSPSRLSSYEQYV. The chain links TRBV28 to TRBJ2-7; no clear D gene. V was shortened by 5 bases and J by 0 bases, with 14 bases between the two germline ends. This CDR3 spans 15 amino acids. From germline, CDR1 is MDHEN and CDR2 SYDVKM.

This chain connects TRBV4-1 to TRBJ1-5; tentative D call: TRBD1 (6 bases). V lost 5 bases to trimming and J lost 5 bases, with 10 bases between them. The CDR3 totals 13 residues. Germline values: CDR1 MGHRA, CDR2 YSYEKL. The DNA of the CDR3 is TGCGCCAGCAGCACGACAGGTTATCAGCCCCAGCATTTT. Encoded protein: CASSTTGYQPQHF.

This clonotype turned up a few times. V and J are TRBV4-1 and TRBJ1-2; TRBD1 agrees at 7 bases. This CDR3 region has 14 residues. CDR1 is MGHRA, CDR2 YSYEKL, per germline. The J segment lost 8 bases and the V segment lost 1 base, leaving 7 bases of the junction unmatched. This CDR3 reads CASSQVGQGGGYTF. Written as DNA, the CDR3 is TGCGCCAGCAGCCAAGTGGGGCAGGGGGGAGGCTACACCTTC.

The V call is TRBV28, the J call TRBJ2-5, with 8 bases fitting TRBD1. Germline CDR1 reads MDHEN; CDR2 reads SYDVKM. The CDR3 totals 15 residues. The trim removed 1 base at V and 3 bases at J, leaving 4 bases unmatched. In DNA form, the CDR3 reads TGTGCCAGCAGTTTATCAGGGGGCGAAAAAGAGACCCAGTACTTC. The encoded protein is CASSLSGGEKETQYF.

The rearrangement uses TRBV9 and TRBJ2-2, with TRBD1 matching over 12 bases. Germline V gives CDR1 SGDLS, CDR2 YYNGEE. The CDR3 length is 16 residues. The V gene end was trimmed by 3 bases and the J gene end by 6 bases; junction bases not matched to a gene: 6. CDR3 loop: CASSAPGQGAAGELFF. DNA of the CDR3: TGTGCCAGCAGCGCCCCGGGACAGGGGGCCGCCGGGGAGCTGTTTTTT.

A few counts support this clonotype. This rearrangement joins TRBV13 to TRBJ2-3; D gene uncertain. This CDR3 region has 12 residues. Germline assignment: CDR1 PRHDT and CDR2 FYEKMQ (reference sequence). The V end lost 4 bases, the J end lost 0 bases, and 2 bases lay between the germline ends. The CDR3 DNA reads as TGTGCCAGCAGCTATAGCACAGATACGCAGTATTTT. It encodes CASSYSTDTQYF.

A few counts support this clonotype. This rearrangement joins TRBV7-8 to TRBJ2-3, with 11 bases lining up with TRBD2. Per germline, CDR1 SGHVS and CDR2 FQNEAQ. Unmatched junction bases numbered 3, after V lost 6 bases and J lost 4 bases. This CDR3 is 14 amino acids long. DNA of the CDR3: TGTGCCAGCAGGATAGCGGGGGGGGCAGATACGCAGTATTTT. Its protein product is CASRIAGGADTQYF.

This clonotype appeared a few times. V usage is TRBV11-2 and J usage is TRBJ2-2; D unclear. Per the germline V gene, CDR1 is SGHAT and CDR2 is FQNNGV. The CDR3 sequence is 13 residues long. Trimming cost V 5 bases and J 2 bases, with 6 bases left between them. The CDR3 spells CASSVFNTGELFF. CDR3 DNA sequence: TGTGCCAGCAGCGTGTTCAACACCGGGGAGCTGTTTTTT.

This clonotype was picked up a small number of times. The gene calls are TRBV6-2 or TRBV6-3 and TRBJ1-2; TRBD1 matches at 8 bases. The CDR3 is 12 residues long. Trimming took 7 bases from V and 7 from J; bases not matched to a gene: 5. Germline lookup yields CDR1 MNHEY and CDR2 SVGEGT. CDR3 nucleotides: TGTGCCAGCAACGGACAGGGACTTGGCTACACCTTC. It codes for CASNGQGLGYTF.

V is TRBV18 and J is TRBJ2-2, with D hard to call. The CDR3 has 13 residues. Germline V CDR1 and CDR2: KGHSH, LQKENI. Trimming cost V 0 bases and J 4 bases, with 3 bases left between them. Here the CDR3 reads CASSPPITGELFF. The CDR3 region has the DNA TGTGCCAGCTCACCACCGATCACCGGGGAGCTGTTTTTT.

This clonotype was counted at least ten times. V is TRBV4-2 and J is TRBJ2-2, with 7 bases fitting TRBD2. V was clipped by 0 bases and J by 4 bases; unmatched bases: 5. The CDR3 has 16 residues. CDR1 and CDR2 (germline): LGHNA, YNFKEQ. CDR3 sequence reads: CASSQDGPGGTGELFF. The CDR3 coding sequence is TGTGCCAGCAGCCAAGATGGCCCGGGGGGCACCGGGGAGCTGTTTTTT.

In its sample, this clonotype was seen a few times. This sequence joins TRBV4-2 and TRBJ2-7; tentative D call: TRBD1 (5 bases). The V end lost 5 bases, the J end lost 4 bases, and 12 bases lay between the germline ends. Germline-derived CDR1 and CDR2 are LGHNA and YNFKEQ. This CDR3 is built from 13 residues. CDR3 DNA: TGTGCCAGCAGCGCACAGGTCTCGTACGAGCAGTACGTC. This sequence encodes CASSAQVSYEQYV.